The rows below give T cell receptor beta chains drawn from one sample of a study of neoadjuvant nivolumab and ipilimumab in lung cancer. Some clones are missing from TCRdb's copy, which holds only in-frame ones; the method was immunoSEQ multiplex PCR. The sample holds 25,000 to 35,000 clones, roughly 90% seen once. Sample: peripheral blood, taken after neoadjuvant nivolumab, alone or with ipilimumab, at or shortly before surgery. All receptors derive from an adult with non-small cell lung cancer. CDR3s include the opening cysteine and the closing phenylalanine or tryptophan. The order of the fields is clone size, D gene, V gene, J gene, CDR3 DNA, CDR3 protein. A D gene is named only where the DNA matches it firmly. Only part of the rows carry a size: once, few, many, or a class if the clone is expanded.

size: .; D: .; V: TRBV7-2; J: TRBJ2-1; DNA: TGTGCCAGCAGCTTCGTCGGAGCGCGCCGCAATGAGCAGTTCTTC; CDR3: CASSFVGARRNEQFF
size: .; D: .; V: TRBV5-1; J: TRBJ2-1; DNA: TGCGCCAGCAGCTTGGGCCAGGGTAAACATGAGCAGTTCTTC; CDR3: CASSLGQGKHEQFF
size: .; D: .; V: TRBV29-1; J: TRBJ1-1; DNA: TGCAGCGTTTCACTCGGAGTTTACACTGAAGCTTTCTTT; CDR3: CSVSLGVYTEAFF
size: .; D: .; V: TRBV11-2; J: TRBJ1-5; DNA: TGTGCCAGCAGCTTGGCAGGGGATCAGCCCCAGCATTTT; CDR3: CASSLAGDQPQHF
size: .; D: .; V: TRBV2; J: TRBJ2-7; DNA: .; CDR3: CASILDRHSSYEQYF
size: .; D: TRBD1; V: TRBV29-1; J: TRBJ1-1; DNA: TGCAGCGTTGCCGGGACAGGGGGGAACACTGAAGCTTTCTTT; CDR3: CSVAGTGGNTEAFF
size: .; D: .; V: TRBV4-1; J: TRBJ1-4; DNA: TGCGCCAGCAGCCCCTCTTTCCTAGGATTGCGGCGGGAAAAACTGTTTTTT; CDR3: CASSPSFLGLRREKLFF
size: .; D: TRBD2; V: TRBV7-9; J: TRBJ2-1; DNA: TGTGCCAGCAGCTTGGGGGCACTAGCGGGAGTTCGGAATGAGCAGTTCTTC; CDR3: CASSLGALAGVRNEQFF
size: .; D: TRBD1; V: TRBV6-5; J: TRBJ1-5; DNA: TGTGCCAGCCGCGGACAGGGTATAAATCAGCCCCAGCATTTT; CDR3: CASRGQGINQPQHF
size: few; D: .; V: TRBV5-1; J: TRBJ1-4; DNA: TGCGCCAGCAGCTTGTCCCCGGACAGCTTTGAAAAACTGTTTTTT; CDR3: CASSLSPDSFEKLFF
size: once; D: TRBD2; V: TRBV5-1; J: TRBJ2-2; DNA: TGCGCCAGCAGCTTGGGGCTAGCGGGAGCGAACACCGGGGAGCTGTTTTTT; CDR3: CASSLGLAGANTGELFF
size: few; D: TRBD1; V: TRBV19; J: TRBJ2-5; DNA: TGTGCCAGTAGCCGGACAGGGAGACGGGGGTACCAAGAGACCCAGTACTTC; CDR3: CASSRTGRRGYQETQYF
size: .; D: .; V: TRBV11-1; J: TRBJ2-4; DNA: TGTGCCAGCAGCTCGGAGTTATTAGGAACCAAAAACATTCAGTACTTC; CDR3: CASSSELLGTKNIQYF
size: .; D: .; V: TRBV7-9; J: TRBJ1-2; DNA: TGTGCCAGCAGCTTCGCCGGGACCCAGCGGGATGGCTACACCTTC; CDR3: CASSFAGTQRDGYTF
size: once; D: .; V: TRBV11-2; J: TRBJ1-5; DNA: TGTGCCAGCAGCTTTAGTAGCAATCAGCCCCAGCATTTT; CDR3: CASSFSSNQPQHF
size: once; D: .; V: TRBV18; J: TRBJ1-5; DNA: TGTGCCAGCTCACCAATGGGGGAGGCTAATCAGCCCCAGCATTTT; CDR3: CASSPMGEANQPQHF
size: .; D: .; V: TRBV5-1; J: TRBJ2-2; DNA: TGCGCCAGCAGCTTGACGGACCCCGGGGAGCTGTTTTTT; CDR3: CASSLTDPGELFF
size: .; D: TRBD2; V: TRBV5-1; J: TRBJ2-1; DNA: TGCGCCAGCATCCCAACTAGCGGGAGTGGGGATGAGCAGTTCTTC; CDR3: CASIPTSGSGDEQFF
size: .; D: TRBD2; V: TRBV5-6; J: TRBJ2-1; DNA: TGTGCCAGCAGGGAAGCGGGAGGGCCCGGGAATGAGCAGTTCTTC; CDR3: CASREAGGPGNEQFF
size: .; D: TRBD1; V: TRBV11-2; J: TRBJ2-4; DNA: TGTGCCAGCAGCTCTGGACAGGGGCAAAACATTCAGTACTTC; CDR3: CASSSGQGQNIQYF
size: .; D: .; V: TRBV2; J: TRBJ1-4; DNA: TGTGCCAGCAGCACACCGGGATCGCGGGAAAAACTGTTTTTT; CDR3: CASSTPGSREKLFF
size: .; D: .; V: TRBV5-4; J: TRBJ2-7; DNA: TGTGCCAGCAGCCACTGGGGGAGACAGTACGAGCAGTACTTC; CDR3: CASSHWGRQYEQYF
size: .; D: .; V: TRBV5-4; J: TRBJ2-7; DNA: TGTGCCAGCAGCGAGCCCGGGGTGCGGGGGCAGTACTTC; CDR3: CASSEPGVRGQYF
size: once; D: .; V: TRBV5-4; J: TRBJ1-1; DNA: TGTGCCAGCAGCTTGGGGGGGGGAAACACTGAAGCTTTCTTT; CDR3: CASSLGGGNTEAFF
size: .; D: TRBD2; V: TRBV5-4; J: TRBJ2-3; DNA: TGTGCCAGCAGCTTGGATAGACCTAGCGGGGGGACGCAGTATTTT; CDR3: CASSLDRPSGGTQYF
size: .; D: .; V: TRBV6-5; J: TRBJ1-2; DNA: TGTGCCAGCAGTAACAGGGTTGGCTACACCTTC; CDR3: CASSNRVGYTF
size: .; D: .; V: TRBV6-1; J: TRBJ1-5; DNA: TGTGCCAGCAAGAAACCGGGATCAAGCAATCAGCCCCAGCATTTT; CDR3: CASKKPGSSNQPQHF
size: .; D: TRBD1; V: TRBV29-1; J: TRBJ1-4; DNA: TGCAGCGTCCTAGGCCGACAGGGACGACTGTTTTTT; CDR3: CSVLGRQGRLFF